A single sample is the source of the 18 T cell receptor beta chains below, sequenced in a study of CD8 T cells in ankylosing spondylitis. TCRdb fed the 5' RACE reads into MiXCR, producing one record per CDR3 protein. Of 240,000 or so distinct CDR3 sequences detected, approximately 11% appear once; the ten largest clones hold less than 7%. The material sequenced was blood, either unsorted or a sorted T cell fraction (not recorded which). The receptors originated from a male donor with ankylosing spondylitis or in good health (not recorded which).

This clonotype has ten or more counts. The chain uses TRBV6-1 and TRBJ1-1; D remains unclear. Trimming cost V 4 bases and J 1 base, with 10 bases left between them. The CDR3 runs to 14 residues. From germline, CDR1 is MNHNS and CDR2 SASEGT. The CDR3 DNA reads TGTGCCAGCAGTGCGGAGAGAACGAACACTGAAGCTTTCTTT. The encoded protein is CASSAERTNTEAFF.

V usage is TRBV11-3 and J usage is TRBJ2-7, with 7 nucleotides matching TRBD1. CDR1 is SGHNT, CDR2 YENEEA, per germline. CDR3 size: 14 residues. Germline trimming cut 7 bases from V and 3 bases from J; bases unmatched to any gene: 9. This CDR3 is CASTPGTVNYEQYF. CDR3 in DNA: TGTGCCAGCACCCCGGGGACAGTTAACTACGAGCAGTACTTC.

The sample holds many counts of this clonotype. The chain recombines TRBV15 with TRBJ2-5; 8 bases agree with TRBD1. The CDR3 consists of 15 residues. CDR1 is LNHNV and CDR2 is YYDKDF in the germline V gene (reference sequence). With 2 bases clipped from V and 5 bases from J, the junction kept 7 bases outside the gene matches. In nucleotides, the CDR3 is TGTGCCACCAGCAGAAGGGCAGGGGGCGAGGAGACCCAGTACTTC. Translating gives CATSRRAGGEETQYF. Filled out from reference TRBV15 and TRBJ2-5, the complete variable domain reads DAMVIQNPRYQVTQFGKPVTLSCSQTLNHNVMYWYQQKSSQAPKLLFHYYDKDFNNEADTPDNFQSRRPNTSFCFLDIRSPGLGDTAMYLCATSRRAGGEETQYFGPGTRLLVL.

This clonotype was counted ten times or more. The chain joins TRBV14 to TRBJ2-7; possible D gene TRBD2, 6 bases. V was clipped by 4 bases and J by 2 bases, with 9 bases between them. Germline-derived CDR1 and CDR2 are SGHDN and FVKESK. The CDR3 runs 13 residues. The CDR3: CASSPGLPYEQYF. CDR3 bases: TGTGCCAGCAGCCCGGGACTCCCCTACGAGCAGTACTTC. Complete variable domain (other parts from reference TRBV14 and TRBJ2-7): EAGVTQFPSHSVIEKGQTVTLRCDPISGHDNLYWYRRVMGKEIKFLLHFVKESKQDESGMPNNRFLAERTGGTYSTLKVQPAELEDSGVYFCASSPGLPYEQYFGPGTRLTVT.

This clonotype occurred many times. The J gene is TRBJ2-3, the V gene TRBV20-1; a possible D gene is TRBD1 (5 bases). The germline gives CDR1 DFQATT, CDR2 SNEGSKA (reference sequence). This CDR3 contains 14 residues. The germline V and J ends were trimmed by 6 bases and 1 base, with 14 bases remaining between them. In DNA, the CDR3 is TGCAGTGCCAAATCAGAACAGGGCACAGATACGCAGTATTTT. Translated, it gives CSAKSEQGTDTQYF.

This clonotype was recorded many times. This chain connects TRBV6-1 to TRBJ2-3; 7 bases line up with TRBD2. CDR1 MNHNS and CDR2 SASEGT come from the germline V gene. CDR3 size: 15 residues. V trimming: 5 bases; J trimming: 0 bases; junction bases outside the gene matches: 5. This chain's CDR3 is CASSQLAASTDTQYF. The CDR3 nucleotides are TGTGCCAGCAGTCAGCTAGCGGCTAGCACAGATACGCAGTATTTT.

This clonotype came up many times. The gene calls are TRBV7-7 and TRBJ2-7; the match to TRBD2 covers 8 bases. With 2 bases clipped from V and 6 bases from J, the junction kept 3 bases outside the gene matches. The CDR3 loop spans 13 amino acids. Germline-derived CDR1 and CDR2 are SSHAT and FNYEAQ (reference sequence). The CDR3: CASSLSTSGEQYF. CDR3 nucleotides: TGTGCCAGCAGCTTATCAACTAGCGGCGAGCAGTACTTC.

This clonotype was seen repeatedly, ten times or more. The chain combines TRBV20-1 with TRBJ2-2, with D unclear. Germline CDR1 and CDR2: DFQATT and SNEGSKA (reference sequence). The CDR3 has 13 residues. With 3 bases removed from V and 6 bases from J, the gap between germline ends came to 11 bases. The CDR3 sequence is CSASWEGAGELFF. The CDR3 DNA follows: TGCAGTGCTAGTTGGGAAGGCGCCGGGGAGCTGTTTTTT.

Worth noting for this clonotype: One end of the junction varies from germline; a read error may be responsible. The chain recombines TRBV20-1 with TRBJ2-3, with TRBD2 matching 8 bases. The CDR3 totals 17 residues. Looked up from germline, CDR1 is DFQATT and CDR2 is SNEGSKA (reference sequence). CDR3 sequence reads: CCARDEKRETWRHTQYF. The DNA for the CDR3 is TGCTGTGCTAGAGATGAAAAGCGGGAGACTTGGCGGCATACGCAGTATTTT.

This clonotype has just a few counts. The chain combines TRBV10-3 with TRBJ2-1, with D perhaps matching TRBD1 or TRBD2 (5 bases each). V dropped 6 bases and J dropped 1 base, with 16 bases sitting between them. This CDR3 is built from 16 residues. In germline, CDR1 is ENHRY, CDR2 SYGVKD. Written as DNA, the CDR3 is TGTGCCATCAGCGCTCTGGGACGCCTTTCCTACAATGAGCAGTTCTTC. Amino acids: CAISALGRLSYNEQFF.

This clonotype was counted between two and nine times. The chain links TRBV2 to TRBJ2-7, with 7 nucleotides matching TRBD1. CDR1 SNHLY and CDR2 FYNNEI come from the germline V gene. V gave up 6 bases and J gave up 2 bases; unmatched junction bases: 4. The CDR3 contains 13 residues. The CDR3 sequence is CASSGQATYEQYF. In DNA form, the CDR3 reads TGTGCCAGCAGCGGACAGGCTACCTACGAGCAGTACTTC. Drawing the rest from reference TRBV2 and TRBJ2-7, the complete variable domain is EPEVTQTPSHQVTQMGQEVILRCVPISNHLYFYWYRQILGQKVEFLVSFYNNEISEKSEIFDDQFSVERPDGSNFTLKIRSTKLEDSAMYFCASSGQATYEQYFGPGTRLTVT.

V usage is TRBV7-9 and J usage is TRBJ1-4; D not resolved. The germline V gene encodes CDR1 SEHNR and CDR2 FQNEAQ (reference sequence). The CDR3 is 13 residues long. Trimming took 5 bases from V and 8 from J, leaving 12 bases between them. DNA of the CDR3: TGTGCCAGCAGCCCCTTTTCGGGAGAAAAACTGTTTTTT. Residues: CASSPFSGEKLFF.

Many counts were recorded for this clonotype. V is TRBV20-1 and J is TRBJ1-2; unclear D gene. V shed 0 bases and J shed 4 bases, with 12 bases lying between them. There are 14 residues in the CDR3. From germline, CDR1 is DFQATT and CDR2 SNEGSKA (reference sequence). DNA for the CDR3: TGCAGTGCTAGAGATCGAGTATCCACCTATGGCTACACCTTC. Translating gives CSARDRVSTYGYTF.

This clonotype was seen repeatedly, ten times or more. The V and J genes are TRBV29-1 and TRBJ1-3; possible D gene TRBD1, 5 bases. Germline V gene sequence: CDR1 SQVTM, CDR2 ANQGSEA. The ends were cut back, 4 bases at V and 3 bases at J, with 7 bases in the middle. The CDR3 is made up of 12 amino acids. CDR3 nucleotide sequence: TGCAGCGTTGGGGGGTATGGAAACACCATATATTTT. This encodes CSVGGYGNTIYF.

This clonotype was recorded many times. The V and J genes are TRBV27 and TRBJ2-2; TRBD2 is a possible D gene (6 bases). The CDR3 has 15 residues. Trimming removed 5 bases at V and 3 bases at J, with 13 bases between. Germline loops: CDR1 MNHEY, CDR2 SMNVEV (reference sequence). CDR3 sequence: CASSMGGYYTGELFF. The CDR3 DNA reads as TGTGCCAGCAGTATGGGGGGATATTACACCGGGGAGCTGTTTTTT.

A few counts support this clonotype. The V and J genes are TRBV27 and TRBJ2-7; possible D gene TRBD2, 5 bases. V was cut by 5 bases and J by 6 bases, with 14 bases left in between. This CDR3 region has 13 residues. Germline V gene sequence: CDR1 MNHEY, CDR2 SMNVEV (reference sequence). CDR3 region: CASSPLARGEQYF. The CDR3 DNA is TGTGCCAGCAGTCCCCTTGCCCGGGGCGAGCAGTACTTC.

This sequence joins TRBV2 and TRBJ1-2; D gene unclear. CDR3 length equals 14 residues. V lost 9 bases to trimming and J lost 4 bases, with 18 bases between them. The germline V gene has CDR1 SNHLY and CDR2 FYNNEI. CDR3 sequence reads: CASRTSSLAYGYTF. The CDR3, as DNA: TGTGCCAGTAGAACCTCTTCGTTAGCCTATGGCTACACCTTC.

This clonotype came up many times. The chain links TRBV20-1 to TRBJ2-5; 7 bases line up with TRBD1. V dropped 1 base and J dropped 5; count of bases not matched to a gene: 4. The germline CDR1 and CDR2 sequences are DFQATT and SNEGSKA (reference sequence). The CDR3 runs 13 residues. The CDR3 coding sequence is TGCAGTGCTAGAGGGACAGGTGCGGAGACCCAGTACTTC. Encoded protein: CSARGTGAETQYF.